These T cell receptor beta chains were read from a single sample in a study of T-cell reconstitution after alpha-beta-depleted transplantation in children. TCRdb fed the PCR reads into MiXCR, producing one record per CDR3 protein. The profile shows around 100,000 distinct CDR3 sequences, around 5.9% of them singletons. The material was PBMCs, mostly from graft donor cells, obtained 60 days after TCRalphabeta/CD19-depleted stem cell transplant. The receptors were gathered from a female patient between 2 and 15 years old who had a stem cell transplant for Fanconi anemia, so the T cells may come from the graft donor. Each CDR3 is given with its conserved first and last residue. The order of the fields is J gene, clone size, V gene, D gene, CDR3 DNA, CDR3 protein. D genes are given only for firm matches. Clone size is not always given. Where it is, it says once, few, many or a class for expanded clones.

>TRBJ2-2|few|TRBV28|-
TGTGCCAGCAGGGGGACTTCGGACACCGGGGAGCTGTTTTTT
CASRGTSDTGELFF
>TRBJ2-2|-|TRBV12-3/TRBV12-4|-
TGTGCCAGCAGTTCTGGGCTAACCGGGGAGCTGTTTTTT
CASSSGLTGELFF
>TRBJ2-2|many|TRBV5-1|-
TGCGCCAGCAGCTTGGTCAGTGCCGGGGAGCTGTTTTTT
CASSLVSAGELFF
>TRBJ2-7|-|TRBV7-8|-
TGTACCAGCAGCTTAGGTGGTACTAGCTACGAGCAGTACTTC
CTSSLGGTSYEQYF
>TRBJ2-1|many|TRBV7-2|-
TGTGCCAGCAGCTTAGAAGGGAGCTCCTACAATGAGCAGTTCTTC
CASSLEGSSYNEQFF
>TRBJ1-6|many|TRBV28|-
TGTGCCAGCAGGGGTTCAATACCACCCCTCCACTTT
CASRGSIPPLHF
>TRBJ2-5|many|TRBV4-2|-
TGTGCCAGCAGCCAAGCTGGGGGGGGCCCAGAGACCCAGTACTTC
CASSQAGGGPETQYF
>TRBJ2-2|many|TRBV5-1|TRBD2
TGCGCCAGCAGCCCTCTACTAGCGGGGGGGAACACCGGGGAGCTGTTTTTT
CASSPLLAGGNTGELFF
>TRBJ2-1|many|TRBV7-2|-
TGTGCCAGCAGCATTACTAGGAACTCCTACAATGAGCAGTTCTTC
CASSITRNSYNEQFF
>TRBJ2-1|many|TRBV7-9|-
TGTGCCAGCAGCTTAGGAAATAATGAGCAGTTCTTC
CASSLGNNEQFF
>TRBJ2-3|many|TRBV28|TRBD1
TGTGCCAGCAGTTTCCCCTTTTTCGGACAGGGGGGGGTCACAGATACGCAGTATTTT
CASSFPFFGQGGVTDTQYF
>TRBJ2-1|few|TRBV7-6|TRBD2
TGTGCCAGCAGCTTAGCAGCGGGGGGGATAAATGAGCAGTTCTTC
CASSLAAGGINEQFF
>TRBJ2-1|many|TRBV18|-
TGTGCCAGCTCACCCCTAGAGCACGACGGGCCCACGGGGCAGTTCTTC
CASSPLEHDGPTGQFF
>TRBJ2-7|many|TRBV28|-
TGTGCCAGCGGGGTGATAGCCCTTTACGAGCAGTACTTC
CASGVIALYEQYF
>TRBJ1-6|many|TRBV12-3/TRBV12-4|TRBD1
TGTGCCAGCAGTTTCGGACAGGTCAATTCACCCCTCCACTTT
CASSFGQVNSPLHF
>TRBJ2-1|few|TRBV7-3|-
TGTGCCAGCAGCTTAACGGGTGACTACTGGAATGAGCAGTTCTTC
CASSLTGDYWNEQFF
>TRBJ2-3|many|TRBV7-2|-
TGTGCCAGCAGCTCACGGACAGGCTCCGGACTAGGAGATACGCAGTATTTT
CASSSRTGSGLGDTQYF
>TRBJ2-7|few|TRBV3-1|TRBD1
TGTGCCAGCAGCCAACGTACGGGACAGGGTCCCTACGAGCAGTACTTC
CASSQRTGQGPYEQYF
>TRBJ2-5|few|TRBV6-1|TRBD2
TGTGCCAGCAGTGAAAATCCAGCGGGAGGGAATCTCGGGGAGACCCAGTACTTC
CASSENPAGGNLGETQYF
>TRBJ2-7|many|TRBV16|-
TGTGCCAGCAGTCTCGACCGACCCTACGAGCAGTACTTC
CASSLDRPYEQYF
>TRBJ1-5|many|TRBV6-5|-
TGTGCCAGCAGTTATTCGAGGGGATTGCCCCAGCATTTT
CASSYSRGLPQHF
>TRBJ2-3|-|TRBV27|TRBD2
TGTGCCAGCAGTTTGGGGGGAGGGTGGCCAGATACGCAGTATTTT
CASSLGGGWPDTQYF
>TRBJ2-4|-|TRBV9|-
TGTGCCAGCAGCGTAGGCGCGGGGCTAGCCAAAAACATTCAGTACTTC
CASSVGAGLAKNIQYF
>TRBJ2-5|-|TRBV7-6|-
TGTGCCAGCAGCTTAGGAACGGCGGCGGAGACCCAGTACTTC
CASSLGTAAETQYF
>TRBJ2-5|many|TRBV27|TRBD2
TGTGCCAGCAGTTCACCGGGACTAGGGAAAGAGACCCAGTACTTC
CASSSPGLGKETQYF
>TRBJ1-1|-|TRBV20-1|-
TGCAGTGCTATTTCGAACACTGAAGCTTTCTTT
CSAISNTEAFF
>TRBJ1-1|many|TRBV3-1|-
TGTGCCAGCAGCCTAAGAAGGATTTTGAACACTGAAGCTTTCTTT
CASSLRRILNTEAFF
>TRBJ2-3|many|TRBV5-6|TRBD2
TGTGCCAGCAGCTTGGTACCTAGCGGGGGAGACTCTAGCACAGATACGCAGTATTTT
CASSLVPSGGDSSTDTQYF
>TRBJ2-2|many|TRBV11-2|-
TGTGCCAGCAGCTTCTGGGGGGACGGGGAGCTGTTTTTT
CASSFWGDGELFF
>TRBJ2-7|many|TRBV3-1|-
TGTGCCAGCAGCCAAAACAGCGGCTACGAGCAGTACTTC
CASSQNSGYEQYF
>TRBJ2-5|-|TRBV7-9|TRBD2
TGTGCCAGCAGCCAAACTAGCGGGAGCCAAGAGACCCAGTACTTC
CASSQTSGSQETQYF
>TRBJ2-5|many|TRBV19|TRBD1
TGTGCCAGTGCCGCCCGGGACAGGGGGTACCCAAGAGAGACCCAGTACTTC
CASAARDRGYPRETQYF
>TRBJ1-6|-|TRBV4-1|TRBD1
TGCGCCAGCAGCCAAAACAGGGGACTCGGACCCCTCCACTTT
CASSQNRGLGPLHF
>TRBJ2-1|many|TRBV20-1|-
TGCAGTGCTGAAAAAGGCGACGGGGGATCCTACAATGAGCAGTTCTTC
CSAEKGDGGSYNEQFF
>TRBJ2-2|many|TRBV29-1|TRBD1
TGCAGCGTTCCCGGGACAGCGAACACCGGGGAGCTGTTTTTT
CSVPGTANTGELFF
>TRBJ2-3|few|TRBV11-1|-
TGTGCCAGCAGCTATGCGGTAATCCGATCGACAGGCTCCCCCACAGATACGCAGTATTTT
CASSYAVIRSTGSPTDTQYF
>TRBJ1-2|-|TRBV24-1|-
TGTGCCACCAGTGATCCAGGGCTCGGCTACACCTTC
CATSDPGLGYTF
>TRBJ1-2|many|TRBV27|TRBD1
TGTGCCAGCAGTCCACAGGGGATCTATGGCTACACCTTC
CASSPQGIYGYTF
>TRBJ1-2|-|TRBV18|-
TGTGCCAGCTCACTCCCCAACTATGGCTACACCTTC
CASSLPNYGYTF
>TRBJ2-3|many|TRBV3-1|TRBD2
TGTGCCAGCAGCCAAGGGATAGCGGGGGGTACCACAGATACGCAGTATTTT
CASSQGIAGGTTDTQYF
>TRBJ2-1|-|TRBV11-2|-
TGTGCCAGCAGCCCCGGGCTGGCGGGGTTCCGTTCCTCCTACAATGAGCAGTTCTTC
CASSPGLAGFRSSYNEQFF
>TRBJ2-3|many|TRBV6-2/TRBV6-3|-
TGTGCCACAGCTCAAGCGGGAGATACGCAGTATTTT
CATAQAGDTQYF
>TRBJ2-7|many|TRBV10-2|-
TGCGCCAGCAGTTTACAGGGTTACGAGCAGTACTTC
CASSLQGYEQYF
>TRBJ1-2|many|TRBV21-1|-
TGTGCCAGCAGCTCCCCAACGACAGTTGCCTATGGCTACACCTTC
CASSSPTTVAYGYTF
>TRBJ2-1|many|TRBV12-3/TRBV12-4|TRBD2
TGTGCCAGCAGTTTCTACGGGGGGAGCTCCTACAATGAGCAGTTCTTC
CASSFYGGSSYNEQFF
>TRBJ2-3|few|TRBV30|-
TGTGCCTGGAGTGTACTTCGAGTATTTAGTACAGATACGCAGTATTTT
CAWSVLRVFSTDTQYF
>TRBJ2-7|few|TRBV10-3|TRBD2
TGTGCCATCGGGCCGGGACTACGACTCTACGAGCAGTACTTC
CAIGPGLRLYEQYF
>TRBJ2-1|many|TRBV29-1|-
TGCAGCGTTCCGGGACCCTGGTTTGAAAATGAGCAGTTCTTC
CSVPGPWFENEQFF
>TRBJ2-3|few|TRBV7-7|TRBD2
TGTGCCAGCTCCACCGGGACTAGCTACATCTCGCAGTATTTT
CASSTGTSYISQYF
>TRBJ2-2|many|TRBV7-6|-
TGTGCCAGCAGCTTGAATTGGGATAACACCGGGGAGCTGTTTTTT
CASSLNWDNTGELFF
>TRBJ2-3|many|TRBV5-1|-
TGCGCCAGCAGCGACCCCCGAGACACAGATACGCAGTATTTT
CASSDPRDTDTQYF
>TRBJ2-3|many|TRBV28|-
TGTGCCAGCAGTCAGAGTCGGACAAAACGCACAGATACGCAGTATTTT
CASSQSRTKRTDTQYF
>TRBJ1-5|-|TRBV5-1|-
TGCGCCAGCAGCTTCTCGACAGGACTCGGGGAGCCCCAGCATTTT
CASSFSTGLGEPQHF